This TCR beta chain was recorded in a study of early T cells in non-severe SARS-CoV-2 infection. Regarding the study as a whole: Anti-spike CD8 responses were favored in VDJdb matching, and private and CD4 specificities were missed.

Ten or more counts support this clonotype. What it binds is not known. With 4 bases removed from V and 1 base from J, the gap between germline ends came to 9 bases. This CDR3 is 13 amino acids long. Germline V CDR1 and CDR2: GTSNPN, SVGIG (reference sequence). The TCR library protocol attached unique molecular identifiers to the individual cDNA molecules. TCRdb used MiXCR to reprocess the 5' RACE reads, holding one entry per CDR3 protein. The table shows about 38,000 distinct CDR3 sequences, with approximately 4.6% occurring only once. The TCR sequence derives from an adult who was a healthcare worker with PCR-confirmed SARS-CoV-2 infection or an uninfected control (not recorded which). The specimen sequenced was whole blood. The rearrangement uses TRBV30 and TRBJ2-3; the D is unclear. CDR3 DNA sequence: TGTGCCTGGACCGGCTTGGGCACAGATACGCAGTATTTT. It codes for CAWTGLGTDTQYF. The full variable domain, in which reference TRBV30 and TRBJ2-3 provide the parts outside the CDR3, is SQTIHQWPATLVQPVGSPLSLECTVEGTSNPNLYWYRQAAGRGLQLLFYSVGIGQISSEVPQNLSASRPQDRQFILSSKKLLLSDSGFYLCAWTGLGTDTQYFGPGTRLTVL.